The rows below give T cell receptor beta chains drawn from one sample of a study of cytomegalovirus exposure and HLA in healthy donors. The protocol was immunoSEQ multiplex PCR, while the TCRdb copy is restricted to in-frame clones and leaves out a portion. The table has roughly 67,000 clones, approximately 81% seen once. Sequences were obtained from PBMCs. Receptors originate from a woman in her 30s in good health and CMV-seronegative. CDR3s include the opening cysteine and the closing phenylalanine or tryptophan.

v_gene	j_gene	CDR3aa
TRBV5-8	TRBJ1-2	CASSLAQGATAGYTF
TRBV7-8	TRBJ2-7	CASTFRDSYEQYF
TRBV28	TRBJ1-1	CASSLSDSGSTEAFF
TRBV6-5	TRBJ1-2	CATRQRTGSSLGYTF
TRBV27	TRBJ1-5	CASRVGGQGQPQHF
TRBV7-9	TRBJ1-1	CASSLARGKAFF
TRBV28	TRBJ1-5	CASSSGGGGSNQPQHF
TRBV6-1	TRBJ2-3	CASRALKGGRDTQYF
TRBV5-1	NA	CASSPTELDEQYF
TRBV27	TRBJ1-6	CASSPLGSPIYNSPLHF
TRBV9	TRBJ2-2	CASSVTGFLTGELFF
TRBV19	TRBJ1-2	CASRAPDRVTYGYTF
TRBV4-3	TRBJ2-7	CASSQGRGSSYEQYF
TRBV19	TRBJ2-5	CATARGQETQYF
TRBV6-1	TRBJ1-2	CASSETGQISYTF
TRBV11-2	TRBJ2-2	CASSLISGVGSGELFF
TRBV28	TRBJ2-7	CASSTQGPNYEQYF
TRBV19	TRBJ2-7	CASSMGTGMNLYRAYEQYF
TRBV7-9	TRBJ1-1	CASRWLAKNTEAFF
TRBV28	TRBJ2-5	CASRPTGKKETQYF
TRBV2	TRBJ2-7	CASSGGRPQPEQYF